This entry lists 11 T cell receptor beta chains sequenced from one sample in a study of identical twins. TCRdb analysed the 5' RACE reads with MiXCR anew, one entry per CDR3 protein. The top ten hold 4% to 6% of the sample, which has hundreds of thousands of distinct CDR3 sequences, around 10% seen once. Material: memory (CD45RO+) T cells sorted from blood. The receptors were gathered from a woman in her late teens or twenties in good health.

The genes are TRBV20-1 and TRBJ1-1; 8 nucleotides agree with TRBD1. This CDR3 comprises 10 residues. V was pared by 5 bases and J by 12 bases, with 5 bases of the junction left unmatched. The germline gives CDR1 DFQATT, CDR2 SNEGSKA (reference sequence). For the CDR3, the DNA is TGCAGTGCTGGACAGGGAAGGTCTTTCTTT. It codes for CSAGQGRSFF.

The chain links TRBV29-1 to TRBJ2-2, with a possible D match to TRBD2 (5 bases). Germline lookup yields CDR1 SQVTM and CDR2 ANQGSEA. The CDR3 is 12 amino acids. The CDR3 is CSGGGDTGELFF. As DNA, the CDR3 is TGCAGTGGAGGAGGCGACACCGGGGAGCTGTTTTTT.

The chain employs TRBV3-1 and TRBJ2-4; tentatively, D is TRBD2 (6 bases). Per the germline V gene, CDR1 is LGHDT and CDR2 is YNNKEL (reference sequence). This CDR3 is 14 amino acids long. V lost 0 bases and J lost 12, with 15 bases in between. The DNA of the CDR3 is TGTGCCAGCAGCCAAGAGAGACAGCGGGCCGCTCAGTACTTC. It encodes CASSQERQRAAQYF.

The genes are TRBV6-1 and TRBJ2-1; 7 bases match TRBD1. V dropped 6 bases and J dropped 1; count of bases not matched to a gene: 12. The CDR3 has 17 amino acids. Germline V CDR1 and CDR2: MNHNS, SASEGT. The CDR3 loop is CASSHDRQGWSYNEQFF. CDR3 DNA: TGTGCCAGCAGCCACGACCGACAGGGTTGGTCCTACAATGAGCAGTTCTTC.

Ten or more counts support this clonotype. Germline and junction disagree at one end, which may indicate a read error. The chain carries TRBV12-3 or TRBV12-4 and TRBJ1-1; no clear D gene. The CDR3 spans 11 residues. The CDR3 region has the DNA TGTGCCAGCAGTTTAGGCGAGCGACCTCTTTTT. This sequence encodes CASSLGERPLF.

The gene calls are TRBV27 and TRBJ1-2; D remains unclear. The CDR3 extends over 13 amino acids. Germline values: CDR1 MNHEY, CDR2 SMNVEV (reference sequence). V was clipped by 3 bases and J by 5 bases, with 10 bases between them. In DNA, the CDR3 is TGTGCCAGCAGTTTTGGGCGCGGGTATGGCTACACCTTC. It translates to CASSFGRGYGYTF.

This clonotype was seen once. The rearrangement joins TRBV7-2 to TRBJ2-3; 8 bases map to TRBD2. Germline V lookup: CDR1 SGHTA, CDR2 FQGNSA. V lost 5 bases, J lost 2 bases, and 12 bases stayed unmatched. CDR3 length: 17 amino acids. CDR3 DNA sequence: TGTGCCAGCAGCGTTCGGGTGGGCGGGGGGCCCACAGATACGCAGTATTTT. Residues: CASSVRVGGGPTDTQYF. Full variable domain (outside the CDR3, taken from reference TRBV7-2 and TRBJ2-3): GAGVSQSPSNKVTEKGKDVELRCDPISGHTALYWYRQSLGQGLEFLIYFQGNSAPDKSGLPSDRFSAERTGGSVSTLTIQRTQQEDSAVYLCASSVRVGGGPTDTQYFGPGTRLTVL.

This clonotype was found many times. J is TRBJ1-1 and V is TRBV5-1; D remains ambiguous. CDR1 is SGHRS and CDR2 is YFSETQ in the germline V gene. The CDR3 spans 13 residues. V lost 0 bases to trimming and J lost 1 base, with 4 bases between them. The CDR3 protein is CASSLGTNTEAFF. The CDR3 nucleotides are TGCGCCAGCAGCTTGGGTACGAACACTGAAGCTTTCTTT.

This clonotype occurred a few times. This rearrangement joins TRBV7-6 to TRBJ2-7, with 11 bases lining up with TRBD2. The CDR3 is made up of 17 amino acids. The V and J ends lost 1 base and 4 bases, in that order; junction bases with no gene match: 9. CDR1 is SGHVS and CDR2 is FNYEAQ in the germline V gene. The CDR3: CASSLGLAGGGGYEQYF. The CDR3 DNA is TGTGCCAGCAGCTTAGGGCTAGCGGGAGGAGGTGGGTACGAGCAGTACTTC. The variable domain in full, with the rest retrieved from reference TRBV7-6 and TRBJ2-7, is GAGVSQSPRYKVTKRGQDVALRCDPISGHVSLYWYRQALGQGPEFLTYFNYEAQQDKSGLPNDRFSAERPEGSISTLTIQRTEQRDSAMYRCASSLGLAGGGGYEQYFGPGTRLTVT.

J is TRBJ2-5 and V is TRBV12-3 or TRBV12-4; 11 bases are shared with TRBD2. With V trimmed by 2 bases and J by 5 bases, 7 bases remained unmatched. The CDR3 runs to 16 residues. DNA for the CDR3: TGTGCCAGCAGTTTATTGGTAGCGGGAGGGCCTGAGACCCAGTACTTC. Translating it yields CASSLLVAGGPETQYF.

This clonotype has more than one count but fewer than ten. CDR3 in amino acids: CSGRTSGTSTDTQYF. CDR3 coding DNA: TGCAGCGGTCGGACTAGCGGGACTAGCACAGATACGCAGTATTTT. The J gene is TRBJ2-3, the V gene TRBV29-1; 12 nucleotides line up with TRBD2. Germline loops: CDR1 SQVTM, CDR2 ANQGSEA. The CDR3 length is 15 residues. Losses at the gene ends were 7 bases for V and 0 bases for J; bases not matched to a gene: 5.